These T cell receptor beta chains were read from a single sample in a study of beta chain features in type 1 diabetes. Here immunoSEQ multiplex PCR was the method, and the copy in TCRdb shows in-frame clones only, minus some. The table shows under 90,000 clones, with roughly 30% occurring only once. What was sequenced was stem cell memory CD4+ T cells from blood. The origin of the receptors is a woman aged 18-30 years in good health. Each CDR3 is given with its conserved first and last residue.

J gene	V gene	CDR3 protein
TRBJ2-5	TRBV11-1	CASSRGQGRETQYF
TRBJ1-2	TRBV6-6	CASGQPRYGYTF
TRBJ1-6	TRBV7-9	CASSGGVMNSPLHF
TRBJ2-1	TRBV4-2	CASSQNLSDEQFF
TRBJ2-4	TRBV6-6	CASSYSGTARNIQYF
TRBJ2-7	TRBV19	CASRDTTYEQYF
TRBJ1-1	TRBV30	CAWSGQVYTEAFF
TRBJ1-2	TRBV4-3	CASSQDHGTGHGYTF
TRBJ1-5	TRBV30	CAWSRTGGNQPQHF
TRBJ2-1	TRBV7-9	CASSFWRGGLPSYNEQFF
TRBJ1-2	TRBV4-2	CASSQDRGGQVYGYTF
TRBJ2-7	TRBV7-8	CASSSTSSFYEQYF
TRBJ1-1	TRBV7-6	CASSASGQGGTEAFF
TRBJ2-3	TRBV30	CAWSVQGDTQYF
TRBJ1-6	TRBV7-3	CASSSPRSPLHF
TRBJ2-7	TRBV2	CASSGEYEQYF
-	TRBV2	CASSAWTGKGSEQYF
TRBJ1-2	TRBV19	CASSVNRGYGYTF
TRBJ1-2	TRBV30	CAWSRRTTDDYGYTF
TRBJ1-4	TRBV27	CASSWDRGREKLFF
TRBJ2-7	TRBV30	CASTLAREQYF
TRBJ1-1	TRBV15	CATSRPGAGGGYTEAFF
TRBJ1-2	TRBV19	CASSISQGKRDGYTF
TRBJ2-5	TRBV5-1	CASSRTTTQETQYF
TRBJ2-5	TRBV6-5	CASSYSAGRGETQYF
TRBJ2-6	TRBV7-2	CASSLSSGAPGANVLTF
TRBJ1-6	TRBV28	CAISKTGMWAPLHF
TRBJ1-2	TRBV7-2	CASSPEQGYGYTF
TRBJ1-2	TRBV5-4	CASSPGTANYGYTF
TRBJ1-4	TRBV11-2	CASSLDLGGELFF
TRBJ1-4	TRBV11-2	CASRRPGQKGEKLFF
TRBJ1-2	TRBV29-1	CSVSGTPNYGYTF
TRBJ2-1	TRBV27	CASSFARGGGANEQFF
TRBJ2-3	TRBV5-1	CASSRVPGTDTQYF
TRBJ1-3	TRBV5-6	CASSSNYRAGNTIYF
TRBJ2-3	TRBV5-6	CASSLRSTDTQYF